The 27 T cell receptor beta chains below come from one sample, sequenced in a study of T cell responses to AZD1222 COVID-19 vaccine. Using immunoSEQ multiplex PCR, the repertoire was profiled, and TCRdb retains in-frame clones only, with some absent. Counted here are a few hundred thousand clones, 85% to 95% occurring once; the ten biggest clones make up about 0.5%. The sample in question was peripheral blood, obtained on day 0 of AZD1222 vaccination. The receptor source for this set is an adult in good health.

The chain carries TRBV6-6 and TRBJ2-7, with TRBD2 identical over 10 bases. V lost 7 bases, J lost 2 bases, and 8 bases stayed unmatched. This CDR3 region has 15 residues. Germline-derived CDR1 and CDR2 are MNHNY and SVGAGI (reference sequence). The CDR3 loop reads CASTKGLAVTYEQYF. The CDR3 DNA reads as TGTGCCAGCACCAAAGGACTAGCGGTTACCTACGAGCAGTACTTC.

The chain couples TRBV7-2 to TRBJ2-1; weak D call: TRBD2 (6 bases). Looked up from germline, CDR1 is SGHTA and CDR2 is FQGNSA. The CDR3 loop spans 14 amino acids. V lost 5 bases and J 15 bases, leaving 23 bases between the germline ends. The CDR3 is CASSLGIGDFLWFF. Written as DNA, the CDR3 is TGTGCCAGCAGCCTTGGCATCGGGGACTTCTTGTGGTTCTTC.

The rearrangement joins TRBV3-1 (or the pseudogene TRBV3-2) to TRBJ2-2, with D perhaps TRBD1 or TRBD2 (5 bases each). V dropped 3 bases and J dropped 1 base, with 12 bases sitting between them. CDR3 length: 16 amino acids. Germline-derived CDR1 and CDR2 are LGHDT and YNNKEL (reference sequence). CDR3 sequence reads: CASSQIGGVNTGELFF. CDR3 DNA sequence: TGTGCCAGCAGCCAGATTGGGGGAGTGAACACCGGGGAGCTGTTTTTT.

The chain joins TRBV2 to TRBJ2-7, with TRBD1 matching 9 bases. The CDR3 contains 14 residues. J gave up 4 bases and V 6 bases, and 7 bases lay outside the gene matches. Germline loops: CDR1 SNHLY, CDR2 FYNNEI. In nucleotides, the CDR3 is TGTGCCAGCAGGACACAGGGGGCGGTTTACGAGCAGTACTTC. Amino acid sequence: CASRTQGAVYEQYF.

The chain combines TRBV15 with TRBJ2-1, with TRBD2 identical over 8 bases. The length of the CDR3 is 13 residues. Trimming cost V 2 bases and J 13 bases; bases outside gene matches: 7. CDR1 is LNHNV, CDR2 YYDKDF, per germline (reference sequence). CDR3 sequence: CATSRSRGTSQFF. The DNA of the CDR3 is TGTGCCACCAGCAGATCCCGGGGGACTAGTCAGTTCTTC. Based on the CDR3 plus reference TRBV15 and TRBJ2-1, the full variable domain is DAMVIQNPRYQVTQFGKPVTLSCSQTLNHNVMYWYQQKSSQAPKLLFHYYDKDFNNEADTPDNFQSRRPNTSFCFLDIRSPGLGDTAMYLCATSRSRGTSQFFGPGTRLTVL.

The CDR3 nucleotides are TGTGCCAGCAGGGCACGGGGGGGACTGAATGAAAAACTGTTTTTT. It codes for CASRARGGLNEKLFF. This chain joins TRBV6-5 and TRBJ1-4; possibly TRBD1 for D (5 bases). V lost 6 bases and J 5 bases, leaving 16 bases between the germline ends. Germline loops: CDR1 MNHEY, CDR2 SVGAGI. The CDR3 has 15 residues.

The chain links TRBV3-1 (or the pseudogene TRBV3-2) to TRBJ1-5, with 8 positions matching TRBD1. This CDR3 comprises 15 residues. Losses at the gene ends were 0 bases for V and 3 bases for J; bases not matched to a gene: 1. The germline V gene has CDR1 LGHDT and CDR2 YNNKEL (reference sequence). CDR3 sequence: CASSQEDRVNQPQHF. CDR3 DNA: TGTGCCAGCAGCCAAGAGGACAGGGTCAATCAGCCCCAGCATTTT.

The rearrangement joins TRBV7-2 to TRBJ2-7; tentatively, D is TRBD2 (6 bases). Looked up from germline, CDR1 is SGHTA and CDR2 is FQGNSA. Trimming pared 5 bases from V and 3 bases from J, leaving 17 bases between. The CDR3 has 15 residues. CDR3 DNA: TGTGCCAGCAGCGTTAGAGGCGGGGAAGACTACGAGCAGTACTTC. It encodes CASSVRGGEDYEQYF.

V and J are TRBV28 and TRBJ2-1; D ambiguous. Germline lookup yields CDR1 MDHEN and CDR2 SYDVKM. This CDR3 region has 13 residues. V was cut by 3 bases and J by 5 bases, with 8 bases left in between. CDR3 in amino acids: CASSFAVNNEQFF. CDR3 nucleotide sequence: TGTGCCAGCAGTTTCGCGGTGAACAATGAGCAGTTCTTC.

Written as DNA, the CDR3 is TGTGCCAGCGGTAACGCTGGTGAGCAGTTCTTC. Amino acid sequence: CASGNAGEQFF. This chain links TRBV2 with TRBJ2-1; D is unclear. The CDR3 extends over 11 amino acids. Trimming pared 8 bases from V and 9 bases from J, leaving 11 bases between. Germline CDR1 SNHLY, CDR2 FYNNEI.

The chain has TRBV7-9 and TRBJ1-4; TRBD1 might be the D (5 bases). Trimming left V 6 bases short and J 8 bases short, with 19 bases between. The CDR3 covers 15 residues. Germline values: CDR1 SEHNR, CDR2 FQNEAQ (reference sequence). The CDR3 DNA reads as TGTGCCAGCAGAAAAGGCCACGACAGTTACGAAAAACTGTTTTTT. It yields the protein CASRKGHDSYEKLFF.

This clone came up once. This rearrangement joins TRBV6-2 or TRBV6-3 to TRBJ2-7, with a weak D call TRBD2 (6 bases). This CDR3 region has 14 residues. Germline CDR1 reads MNHEY; CDR2 reads SVGEGT. V dropped 6 bases and J dropped 7 bases, with 19 bases sitting between them. CDR3 bases: TGTGCCAGCAGCCTTGCGGGGCCCCGGGGGGAGCAGTACTTC. It codes for CASSLAGPRGEQYF.

The chain joins TRBV18 to TRBJ1-2; the match to TRBD1 covers 7 bases. The CDR3 extends over 13 amino acids. CDR1 KGHSH and CDR2 LQKENI come from the germline V gene. Trimming at V came to 3 bases and at J to 6 bases, leaving 4 bases not matched to a gene. Here the CDR3 reads CASSPDREHGYTF. DNA of the CDR3: TGTGCCAGCTCACCCGACAGGGAGCATGGCTACACCTTC.

V gene TRBV28 combines with J gene TRBJ1-4, with TRBD1 matching over 7 bases. Trimming removed 5 bases from V and 8 bases from J; junction bases left unmatched: 8. The germline CDR1 and CDR2 sequences are MDHEN and SYDVKM. The CDR3 sequence is 14 residues long. The CDR3 nucleotides are TGTGCCAGCAGTCTGACAGGGTTCGGGGAAAAACTGTTTTTT. This sequence encodes CASSLTGFGEKLFF.

The chain employs TRBV2 and TRBJ2-3; 12 bases fit TRBD2. J was trimmed by 4 bases and V by 1 base; bases with no gene match: 3. CDR3 size: 16 residues. Germline CDR1 SNHLY, CDR2 FYNNEI. The chain's CDR3 is CASSEGLAGAADTQYF. Written as DNA, the CDR3 is TGTGCCAGCAGTGAAGGACTAGCGGGAGCCGCAGATACGCAGTATTTT.

The rearrangement joins TRBV20-1 to TRBJ2-7, with TRBD1 matching over 8 bases. There are 11 residues in the CDR3. V lost 3 bases and J lost 7; bases outside the gene matches: 2. CDR1 DFQATT and CDR2 SNEGSKA come from the germline V gene (reference sequence). The CDR3 DNA reads as TGCAGTGCTAGGAGGGACAGGGAGCAGTACTTC. Translated, it gives CSARRDREQYF.

The J gene is TRBJ2-1, the V gene TRBV12-3 or TRBV12-4; D ambiguous. V was trimmed by 5 bases and J by 5 bases, leaving 10 bases between them. The CDR3 has 13 amino acids. CDR3 region: CASSLGLNNEQFF. The CDR3 nucleotides read TGTGCCAGCAGTCTGGGCCTAAACAATGAGCAGTTCTTC.

The chain combines TRBV11-2 with TRBJ1-6; no clear D gene. Germline lookup yields CDR1 SGHAT and CDR2 FQNNGV. The CDR3 is 14 residues long. V was shortened by 3 bases and J by 5 bases, with 8 bases between the two germline ends. CDR3 coding DNA: TGTGCCAGCAGCTTCTCCCGTAATAATTCACCCCTCCACTTT. Its translation is CASSFSRNNSPLHF.

The CDR3 loop is CASSFGNEETQYF. The CDR3, as DNA: TGTGCCAGCAGTTTCGGCAACGAAGAGACCCAGTACTTC. This chain joins TRBV28 and TRBJ2-5; no clear D. Deletions cut 3 bases from V and 3 bases from J, with 8 bases between. The CDR3 consists of 13 residues. Per the germline V gene, CDR1 is MDHEN and CDR2 is SYDVKM.

The chain links TRBV13 to TRBJ2-3, with a possible D match to TRBD2 (6 bases). Germline CDR1 reads PRHDT; CDR2 reads FYEKMQ (reference sequence). The CDR3 totals 14 residues. Trimming stripped 3 bases from V and 4 bases from J, with 11 bases between. Here the CDR3 reads CASSLGGEADTQYF. CDR3 DNA: TGTGCCAGCAGCTTGGGCGGGGAGGCAGATACGCAGTATTTT.

For the CDR3, the DNA is TGCGCCAGCAGCCGCTTGGGGACAGGCTATGAAAAACTGTTTTTT. It is translated as CASSRLGTGYEKLFF. This sequence joins TRBV4-1 and TRBJ1-4; TRBD1 matches at 8 bases. Germline CDR1 MGHRA, CDR2 YSYEKL. The CDR3 sequence is 15 residues long. V shed 4 bases and J 6 bases; nucleotides not matched to a gene: 7.

J is TRBJ2-6 and V is TRBV3-1 (or the pseudogene TRBV3-2); 7 bases map to TRBD1. Per germline, CDR1 LGHDT and CDR2 YNNKEL (reference sequence). The junction had 3 bases not matched to a gene; V was cut back by 5 bases and J by 2 bases. The CDR3 has 15 residues. This chain's CDR3 is CASSFQGAGANVLTF. The CDR3 DNA sequence: TGTGCCAGCAGCTTTCAGGGGGCTGGGGCCAACGTCCTGACTTTC.

The V gene is TRBV19, the J gene TRBJ2-3; D remains unclear. The CDR3 is made up of 15 amino acids. CDR1 and CDR2 from the germline V gene are LNHDA and SQIVND (reference sequence). V shed 5 bases and J shed 2 bases, with 14 bases lying between them. In DNA form, the CDR3 reads TGTGCCAGTAGTCAGACCCGGGCCTTCACAGATACGCAGTATTTT. Its translation is CASSQTRAFTDTQYF.

The chain is built from TRBV5-1 and TRBJ2-7; a weak D match, TRBD2 (5 bases). Germline V lookup: CDR1 SGHRS, CDR2 YFSETQ. Trimming left V 5 bases short and J 7 bases short, with 10 bases between. This CDR3 spans 11 amino acids. Here the CDR3 DNA reads TGCGCCAGCAGGGACTCGGTGGAGCAGTACTTC. Amino acids: CASRDSVEQYF.

V and J are TRBV29-1 and TRBJ1-1; a weak D match, TRBD1 (6 bases). Trimming removed 4 bases at V and 1 base at J, with 10 bases between. CDR3 length: 13 amino acids. Germline lookup yields CDR1 SQVTM and CDR2 ANQGSEA. In DNA, the CDR3 is TGCAGCGTTGGGGGGGCGAGGAACACTGAAGCTTTCTTT. This sequence encodes CSVGGARNTEAFF.

This chain joins TRBV10-3 and TRBJ1-3, with 7 positions matching TRBD1. The germline gives CDR1 ENHRY, CDR2 SYGVKD. V was pared by 4 bases and J by 2 bases, with 5 bases of the junction left unmatched. The CDR3 has 15 amino acids. This chain's CDR3 is CAISGQGIPGNTIYF. The DNA of the CDR3 is TGTGCCATCAGTGGACAGGGTATCCCTGGAAACACCATATATTTT.

The chain employs TRBV30 and TRBJ1-3; no firm D call. V gave up 1 base and J gave up 0 bases, with 10 bases separating them. The CDR3 sequence is 15 residues long. The germline V gene has CDR1 GTSNPN and CDR2 SVGIG (reference sequence). CDR3 in amino acids: CAWSGRPISGNTIYF. Written as DNA, the CDR3 is TGTGCCTGGAGTGGCAGGCCAATCTCTGGAAACACCATATATTTT.